This T cell receptor beta chain derives from a study of PD-1 blockade in classical Hodgkin lymphoma. In the study overall: Each patient was given nivolumab 3 mg/kg through a vein every 2 weeks.

Each patient's relapse followed autologous stem cell transplantation, and brentuximab vedotin exposure varied. Study observations and caveats: Significant TCR diversity gains by C4D1 occurred in CD4+ but not CD8+ cells. Partial responders and progressors had significantly lower baseline TCR diversity.

Germline V lookup: CDR1 MNHEY, CDR2 SMNVEV (reference sequence). The V end was cut by 5 bases, the J end by 6 bases, with 13 bases between. This CDR3 contains 13 residues. Some clones are missing from TCRdb's copy, which holds only in-frame ones; the method was immunoSEQ multiplex PCR. The sample contains more than 9,500 clones, 70% to 90% of which appear only once. About this clone itself: Its matching antigen is unknown.

This receptor was taken from a human donor with classical Hodgkin lymphoma. This sequence joins TRBV27 and TRBJ1-2; D is perhaps TRBD1 (5 bases). Specimen: peripheral blood mononuclear cells (PBMCs), collected at baseline. This CDR3 is CASSPWGEDGYTF. CDR3 bases: TGTGCCAGCAGTCCGTGGGGGGAAGATGGCTACACCTTC.